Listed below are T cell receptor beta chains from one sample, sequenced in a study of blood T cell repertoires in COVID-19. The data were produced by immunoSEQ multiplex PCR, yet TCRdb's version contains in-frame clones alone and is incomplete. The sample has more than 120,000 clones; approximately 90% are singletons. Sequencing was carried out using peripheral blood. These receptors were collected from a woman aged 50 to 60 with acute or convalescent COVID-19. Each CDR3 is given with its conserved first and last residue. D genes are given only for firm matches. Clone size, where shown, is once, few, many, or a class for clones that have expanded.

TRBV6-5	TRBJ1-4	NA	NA	TGTGCCAGCGGGGGGGGACGAGATGAAAAACTGTTTTTT	CASGGGRDEKLFF
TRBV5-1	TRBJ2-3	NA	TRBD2	TGCGCCAGCAGCTTGCCTAGCGGGGGTTCAGATACGCAGTATTTT	CASSLPSGGSDTQYF
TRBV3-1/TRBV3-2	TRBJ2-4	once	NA	TGTGCCAGCAGCCAAGAGAGCAGCGGCGTAAACATTCAGTACTTC	CASSQESSGVNIQYF
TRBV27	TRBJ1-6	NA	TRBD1	TGTGCCAGCAGGCTAGGGGGCGGTAATTCACCCCTCCACTTT	CASRLGGGNSPLHF
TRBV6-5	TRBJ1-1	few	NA	TGTGCCAGCGAAGGGGTTCGGGTGAACACTGAAGCTTTCTTT	CASEGVRVNTEAFF
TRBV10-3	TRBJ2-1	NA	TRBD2	TGTGCCATCAGTGAGGCCCCCTCTCAGCGGGGGACCGACAATGAGCAGTTCTTC	CAISEAPSQRGTDNEQFF
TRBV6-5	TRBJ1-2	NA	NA	TGTGCCAGCAGTACTCACAGGGTTAACTATGGCTACACCTTC	CASSTHRVNYGYTF
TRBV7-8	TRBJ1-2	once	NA	TGTGCCAGCAGCTTACTCGTTGGACAGCTTTATGGCTACACCTTC	CASSLLVGQLYGYTF
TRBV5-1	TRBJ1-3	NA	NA	TGCGCCAGCAGCGCCGTTCAGGGGAACACCATATATTTT	CASSAVQGNTIYF
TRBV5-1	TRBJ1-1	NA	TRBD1	TGCGCCAGCTTGGGGACAGGGGCGAACACTGAAGCTTTCTTT	CASLGTGANTEAFF
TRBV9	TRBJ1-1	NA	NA	TGTGCCAGCAGCTTAGGGGTATCGGGTGGGTCTGAAGCTTTCTTT	CASSLGVSGGSEAFF
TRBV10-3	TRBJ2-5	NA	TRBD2	TGTGCCATCAGCGACTCGACGGGAGGGCCGGGAGAGACCCAGTACTTC	CAISDSTGGPGETQYF
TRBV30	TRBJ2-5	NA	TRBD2	TGTGCCTGGAGTGGACTAGCGGGGGAAGAGACCCAGTACTTC	CAWSGLAGEETQYF
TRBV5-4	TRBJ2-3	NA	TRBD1	TGTGCCAGCAGCGAACCGGGACAGGGCTATAGCACAGATACGCAGTATTTT	CASSEPGQGYSTDTQYF
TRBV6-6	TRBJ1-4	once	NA	TGTGCCAGCAGTTACGGGGACCGGGGGGAAAAACTGTTTTTT	CASSYGDRGEKLFF
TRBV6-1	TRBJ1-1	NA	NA	TGTGCCAGCAGTGAGAAATTTACAGGCGTGAACACTGAAGCTTTCTTT	CASSEKFTGVNTEAFF
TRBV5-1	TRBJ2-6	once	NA	TGCGCCAGCAGCTACCCGGACAGTCAAGTATCATCTGGGGCCAACGTCCTGACTTTC	CASSYPDSQVSSGANVLTF
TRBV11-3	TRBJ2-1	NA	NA	TGTGCCAGCAGCTTAGGGGGGGGGCCCCACAATGAGCAGTTCTTC	CASSLGGGPHNEQFF
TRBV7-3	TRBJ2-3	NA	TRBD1	TGTGCCAGCAGCCCCAGGACAGGAAGGTTGGGCACAGATACGCAGTATTTT	CASSPRTGRLGTDTQYF
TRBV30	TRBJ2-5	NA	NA	TGTGCCTGGAGGCCCGGGGAGGGGGTCCCAGAGACCCAGTACTTC	CAWRPGEGVPETQYF
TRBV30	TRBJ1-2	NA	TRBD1	TGTGCCTGGAGTGGAGGCCTCGGGACAGGGTATGGCTACACCTTC	CAWSGGLGTGYGYTF
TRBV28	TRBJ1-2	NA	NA	TGTGCCAGCAGTTTAGTTCAGGGAGGCTACACCTTC	CASSLVQGGYTF
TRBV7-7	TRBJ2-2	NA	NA	TGTGCCAGCAGCTTAGGGAGTGGAGACACCGGGGAGCTGTTTTTT	CASSLGSGDTGELFF
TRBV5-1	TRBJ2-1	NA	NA	TGCGCCAGCAGCCCATCAGGGGCGGATGAGCAGTTCTTC	CASSPSGADEQFF
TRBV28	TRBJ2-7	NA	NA	TGTGCCAGCAGGCCCGGAGGCAGCTCCTACGAGCAGTACTTC	CASRPGGSSYEQYF
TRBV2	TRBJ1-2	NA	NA	TGTGCCAGCAGGGGGGAACCAGGGGACGGCTACACCTTC	CASRGEPGDGYTF
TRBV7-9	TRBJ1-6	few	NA	TGTGCCAGCAGCTTGCCAGGGACACCCCTCCACTTT	CASSLPGTPLHF
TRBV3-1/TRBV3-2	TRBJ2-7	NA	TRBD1	TGTGCCAGCAGCCGGGGACAGGGGGCCCACGAGCAGTACTTC	CASSRGQGAHEQYF
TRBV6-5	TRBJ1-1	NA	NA	TGTGCCAGCAGCCGGGACACCTCGAACGCTGAAGCTTTCTTT	CASSRDTSNAEAFF
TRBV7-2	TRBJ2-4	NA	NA	TGTGCCAGCAGCTTAGAGTGGCAAAACATTCAGTACTTC	CASSLEWQNIQYF
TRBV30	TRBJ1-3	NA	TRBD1	TGTGCCTCTACCGGGACAGGGGGCTGGAACTCTGGAAACACCATATATTTT	CASTGTGGWNSGNTIYF
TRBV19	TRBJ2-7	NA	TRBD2	TGTGCCAGTAGCCTAGCGGGAGGGCCAGAAGAGCAGTACTTC	CASSLAGGPEEQYF
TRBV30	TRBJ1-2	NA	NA	TGTGCCTGGAGTGGTCCAGCGGTCGGGGGCTACACCTTC	CAWSGPAVGGYTF
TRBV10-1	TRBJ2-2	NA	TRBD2	TGCGCCAGCAGTGCTATACTTCCGGGACTAGTGGACACCGGGGAGCTGTTTTTT	CASSAILPGLVDTGELFF
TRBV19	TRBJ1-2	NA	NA	TGTGCCAGTCGGACAGTCTATGGCTACACCTTC	CASRTVYGYTF
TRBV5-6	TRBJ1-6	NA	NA	TGTGCCAGCAGCTTGATTCGGAATTCACCCCTCCACTTT	CASSLIRNSPLHF
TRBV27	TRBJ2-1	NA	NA	TGTGCCAGCAGTTTTTGGCCCAATGAGCAGTTCTTC	CASSFWPNEQFF
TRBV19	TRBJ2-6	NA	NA	TGTGCCAGTAGTTGGGACTTTCTCTCTGGGGCCAACGTCCTGACTTTC	CASSWDFLSGANVLTF
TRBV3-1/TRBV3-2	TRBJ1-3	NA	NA	TGTGCCAGCAGCCAAGACATCGCAGGGGGAAACACCATATATTTT	CASSQDIAGGNTIYF
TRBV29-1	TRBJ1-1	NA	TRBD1	TGCAGCGTGTTACAGGGGATAACTGAAGCTTTCTTT	CSVLQGITEAFF
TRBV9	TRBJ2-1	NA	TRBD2	TGTGCCAGCAGCCTCCCAAAGGGGGGGACTAGCGGGTCGGATGAGCAGTTCTTC	CASSLPKGGTSGSDEQFF
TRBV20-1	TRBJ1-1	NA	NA	TGCAGTGCTAGTATCGGGGGTAGAACTGAAGCTTTCTTT	CSASIGGRTEAFF
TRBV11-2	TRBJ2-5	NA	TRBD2	TGTGCCAGCACCACTATACTAGCGCAAGAGACCCAGTACTTC	CASTTILAQETQYF
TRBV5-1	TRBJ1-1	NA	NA	TGCGCCAGCAGCCTAGATCTGAACACTGAAGCTTTCTTT	CASSLDLNTEAFF
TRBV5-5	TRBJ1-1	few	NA	TGTGCCAGCAGCTTGGGAGGCCACACTGAAGCTTTCTTT	CASSLGGHTEAFF
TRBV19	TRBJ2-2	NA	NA	TGTGCCAGTAGTATGTTACAATGGAGGGGGCTGTTTTTT	CASSMLQWRGLFF